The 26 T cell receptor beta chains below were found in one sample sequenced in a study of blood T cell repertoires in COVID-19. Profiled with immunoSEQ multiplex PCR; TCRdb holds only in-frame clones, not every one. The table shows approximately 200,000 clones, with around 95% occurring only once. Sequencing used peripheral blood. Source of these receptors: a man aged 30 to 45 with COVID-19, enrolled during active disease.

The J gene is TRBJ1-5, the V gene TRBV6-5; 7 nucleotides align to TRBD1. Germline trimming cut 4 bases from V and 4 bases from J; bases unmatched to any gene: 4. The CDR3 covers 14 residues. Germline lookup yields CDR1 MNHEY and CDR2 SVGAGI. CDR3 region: CASSSGGLNQPQHF. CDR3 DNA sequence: TGTGCCAGCAGTTCAGGGGGGTTAAATCAGCCCCAGCATTTT.

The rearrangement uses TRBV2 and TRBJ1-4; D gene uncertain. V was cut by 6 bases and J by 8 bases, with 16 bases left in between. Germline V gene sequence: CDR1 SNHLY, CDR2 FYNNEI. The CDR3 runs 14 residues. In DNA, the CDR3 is TGTGCCAGCAGCCAGTCCGGGGTGGGCGAAAAACTGTTTTTT. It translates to CASSQSGVGEKLFF.

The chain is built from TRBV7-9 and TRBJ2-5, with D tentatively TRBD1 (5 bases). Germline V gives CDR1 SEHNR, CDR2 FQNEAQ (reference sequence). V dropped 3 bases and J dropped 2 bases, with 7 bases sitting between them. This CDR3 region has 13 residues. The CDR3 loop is CASSLTVQETQYF. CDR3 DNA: TGTGCCAGCAGCTTGACAGTACAAGAGACCCAGTACTTC.

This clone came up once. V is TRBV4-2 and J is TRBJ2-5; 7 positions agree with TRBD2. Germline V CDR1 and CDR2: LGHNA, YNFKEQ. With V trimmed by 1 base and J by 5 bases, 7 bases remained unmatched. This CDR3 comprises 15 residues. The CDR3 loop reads CASSQVGGGRETQYF. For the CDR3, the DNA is TGTGCCAGCAGCCAAGTAGGCGGGGGTAGGGAGACCCAGTACTTC.

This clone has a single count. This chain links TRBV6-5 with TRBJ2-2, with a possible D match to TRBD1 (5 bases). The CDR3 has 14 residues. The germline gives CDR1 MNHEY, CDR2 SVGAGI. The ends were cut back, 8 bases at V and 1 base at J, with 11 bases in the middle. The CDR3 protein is CASGARLNTGELFF. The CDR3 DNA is TGTGCCAGCGGGGCCAGACTGAACACCGGGGAGCTGTTTTTT.

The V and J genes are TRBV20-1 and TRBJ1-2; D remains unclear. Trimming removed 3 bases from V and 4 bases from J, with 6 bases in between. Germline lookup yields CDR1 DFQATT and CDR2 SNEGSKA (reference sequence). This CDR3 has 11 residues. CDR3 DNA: TGCAGTGCTAGCCGGGTCTATGGCTACACCTTC. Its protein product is CSASRVYGYTF.

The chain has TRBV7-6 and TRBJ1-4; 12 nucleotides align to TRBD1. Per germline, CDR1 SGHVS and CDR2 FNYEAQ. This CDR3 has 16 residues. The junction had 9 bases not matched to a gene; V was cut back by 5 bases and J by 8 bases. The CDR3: CASSLSGTGGLEKLFF. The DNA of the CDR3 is TGTGCCAGCAGCCTATCCGGGACAGGGGGCCTCGAAAAACTGTTTTTT.

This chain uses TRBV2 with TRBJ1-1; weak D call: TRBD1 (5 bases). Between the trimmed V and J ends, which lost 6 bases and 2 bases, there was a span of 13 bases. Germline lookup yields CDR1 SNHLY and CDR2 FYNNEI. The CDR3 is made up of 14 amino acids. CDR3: CASRIQGVNTEAFF. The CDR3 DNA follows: TGTGCCAGCAGAATCCAGGGTGTCAACACTGAAGCTTTCTTT.

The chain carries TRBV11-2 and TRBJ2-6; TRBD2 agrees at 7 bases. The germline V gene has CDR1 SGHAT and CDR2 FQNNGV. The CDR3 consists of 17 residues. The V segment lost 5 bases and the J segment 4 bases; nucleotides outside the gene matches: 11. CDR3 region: CASSKLTGGTGANVLTF. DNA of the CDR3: TGTGCCAGCAGCAAACTAACGGGGGGAACGGGGGCCAACGTCCTGACTTTC.

The CDR3 sequence is CASSATGVNSGNTIYF. Here the CDR3 DNA reads TGTGCCAGCAGTGCGACAGGGGTAAACTCTGGAAACACCATATATTTT. This sequence joins TRBV25-1 and TRBJ1-3, with 8 bases aligning to TRBD1. The germline V gene encodes CDR1 MGHDK and CDR2 SYGVNS. V shed 4 bases, J shed 0 bases, and the junction held 5 bases outside the gene matches. The CDR3 is 16 amino acids.

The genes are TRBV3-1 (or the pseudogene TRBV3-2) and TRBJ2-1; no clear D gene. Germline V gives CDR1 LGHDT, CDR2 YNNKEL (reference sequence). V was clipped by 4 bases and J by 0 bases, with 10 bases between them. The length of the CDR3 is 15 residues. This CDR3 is CASSPGVSSYNEQFF. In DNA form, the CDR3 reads TGTGCCAGCAGCCCGGGTGTTAGCTCCTACAATGAGCAGTTCTTC.

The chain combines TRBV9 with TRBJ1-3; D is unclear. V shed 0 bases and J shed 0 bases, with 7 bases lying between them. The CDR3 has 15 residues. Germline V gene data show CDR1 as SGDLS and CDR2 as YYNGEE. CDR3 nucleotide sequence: TGTGCCAGCAGCGTAGACTATGTCTCTGGAAACACCATATATTTT. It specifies CASSVDYVSGNTIYF.

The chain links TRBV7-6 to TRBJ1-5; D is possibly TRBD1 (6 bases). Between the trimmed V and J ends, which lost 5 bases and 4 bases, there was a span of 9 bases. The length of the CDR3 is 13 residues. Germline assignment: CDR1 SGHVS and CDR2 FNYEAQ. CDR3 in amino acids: CASSRDRNQPQHF. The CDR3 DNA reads TGTGCCAGCAGCCGAGACAGGAATCAGCCCCAGCATTTT.

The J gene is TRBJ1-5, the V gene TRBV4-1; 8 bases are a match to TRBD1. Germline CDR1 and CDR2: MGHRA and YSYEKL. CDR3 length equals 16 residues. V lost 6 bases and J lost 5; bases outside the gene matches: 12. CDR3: CASSTPDRGRYQPQHF. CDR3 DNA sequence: TGCGCCAGCAGTACACCTGACAGGGGAAGATATCAGCCCCAGCATTTT.

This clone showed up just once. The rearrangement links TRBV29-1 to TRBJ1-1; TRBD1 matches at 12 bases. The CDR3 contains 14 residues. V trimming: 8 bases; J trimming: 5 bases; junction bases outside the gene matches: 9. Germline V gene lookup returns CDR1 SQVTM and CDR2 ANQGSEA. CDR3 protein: CSPTGTGGLTEAFF. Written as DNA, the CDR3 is TGCAGCCCGACCGGGACAGGGGGCCTAACTGAAGCTTTCTTT. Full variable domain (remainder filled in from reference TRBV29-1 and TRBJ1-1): SAVISQKPSRDICQRGTSLTIQCQVDSQVTMMFWYRQQPGQSLTLIATANQGSEATYESGFVIDKFPISRPNLTFSTLTVSNMSPEDSSIYLCSPTGTGGLTEAFFGQGTRLTVV.

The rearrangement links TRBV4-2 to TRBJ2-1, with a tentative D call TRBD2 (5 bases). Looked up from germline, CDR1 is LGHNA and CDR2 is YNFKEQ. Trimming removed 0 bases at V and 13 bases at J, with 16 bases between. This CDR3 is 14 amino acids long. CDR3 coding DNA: TGTGCCAGCAGCCAAGATAATCGGGGTATGGACCAGTTCTTC. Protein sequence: CASSQDNRGMDQFF.

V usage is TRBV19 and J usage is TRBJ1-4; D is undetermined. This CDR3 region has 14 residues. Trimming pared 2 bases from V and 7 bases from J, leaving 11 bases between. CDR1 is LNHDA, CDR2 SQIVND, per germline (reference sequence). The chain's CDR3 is CASSISWAPEKLFF. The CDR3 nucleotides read TGTGCCAGTAGTATAAGCTGGGCCCCTGAAAAACTGTTTTTT.

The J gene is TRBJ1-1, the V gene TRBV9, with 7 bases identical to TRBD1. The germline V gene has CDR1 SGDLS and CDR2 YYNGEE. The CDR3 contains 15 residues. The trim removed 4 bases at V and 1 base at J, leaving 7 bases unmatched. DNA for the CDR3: TGTGCCAGCAGCTCCTCCGGGACAGAGAACACTGAAGCTTTCTTT. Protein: CASSSSGTENTEAFF.

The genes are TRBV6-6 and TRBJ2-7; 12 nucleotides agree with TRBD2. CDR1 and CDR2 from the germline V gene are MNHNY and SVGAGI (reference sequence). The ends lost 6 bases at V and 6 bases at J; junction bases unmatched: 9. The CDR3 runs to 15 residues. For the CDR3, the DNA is TGTGCCAGCAGCAGAACTAGCGGGGGGATCTCCGAGCAGTACTTC. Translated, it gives CASSRTSGGISEQYF.

The CDR3 bases are TGTGCCAGCAGAACGGGACTAGCGGGCACAGATACGCAGTATTTT. Translated: CASRTGLAGTDTQYF. The J gene is TRBJ2-3, the V gene TRBV4-2; 11 nucleotides agree with TRBD2. Germline-derived CDR1 and CDR2 are LGHNA and YNFKEQ. Losses at the gene ends were 6 bases for V and 1 base for J; bases not matched to a gene: 3. The CDR3 consists of 15 residues.

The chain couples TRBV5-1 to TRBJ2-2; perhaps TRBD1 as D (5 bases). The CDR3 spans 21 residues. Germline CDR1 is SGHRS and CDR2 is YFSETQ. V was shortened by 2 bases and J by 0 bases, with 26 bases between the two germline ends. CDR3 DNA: TGCGCCAGCAGCTTCATGAAGGGGTCTACCTACTATTTTGCGAACACCGGGGAGCTGTTTTTT. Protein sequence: CASSFMKGSTYYFANTGELFF.

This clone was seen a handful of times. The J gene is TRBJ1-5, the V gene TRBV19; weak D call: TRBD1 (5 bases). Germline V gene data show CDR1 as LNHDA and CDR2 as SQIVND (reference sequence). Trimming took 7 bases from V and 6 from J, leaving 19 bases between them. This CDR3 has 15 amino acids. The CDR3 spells CASNAGGGLGQPQHF. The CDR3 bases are TGTGCCAGTAACGCCGGTGGGGGGTTAGGTCAGCCCCAGCATTTT.

CDR3 nucleotide sequence: TGTGCCACTACGACAGGAACTGCAACTAATGAAAAACTGTTTTTT. Translating it yields CATTTGTATNEKLFF. The rearrangement uses TRBV7-9 and TRBJ1-4; tentative D call: TRBD1 (6 bases). From germline, CDR1 is SEHNR and CDR2 FQNEAQ (reference sequence). The CDR3 length is 15 residues. V dropped 10 bases and J dropped 0 bases, with 15 bases sitting between them.

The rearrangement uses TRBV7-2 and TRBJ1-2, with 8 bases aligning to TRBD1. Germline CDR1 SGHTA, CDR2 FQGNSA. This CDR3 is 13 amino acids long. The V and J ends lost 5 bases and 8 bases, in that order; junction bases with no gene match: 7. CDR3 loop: CASSRGQERGYTF. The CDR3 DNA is TGTGCCAGCAGCCGGGGACAGGAAAGGGGCTACACCTTC.

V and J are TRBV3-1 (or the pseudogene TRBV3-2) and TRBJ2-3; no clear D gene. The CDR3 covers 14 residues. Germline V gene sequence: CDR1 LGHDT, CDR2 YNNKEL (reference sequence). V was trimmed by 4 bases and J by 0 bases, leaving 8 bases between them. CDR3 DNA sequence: TGTGCCAGCAGCCTCGAGACTAGCACAGATACGCAGTATTTT. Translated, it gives CASSLETSTDTQYF.

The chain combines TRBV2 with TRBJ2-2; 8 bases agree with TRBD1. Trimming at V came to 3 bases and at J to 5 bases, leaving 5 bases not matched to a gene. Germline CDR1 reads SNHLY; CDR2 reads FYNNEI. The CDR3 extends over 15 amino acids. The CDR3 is CASSDGQGATGELFF. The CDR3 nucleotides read TGTGCCAGCAGTGACGGGCAGGGGGCAACCGGGGAGCTGTTTTTT.